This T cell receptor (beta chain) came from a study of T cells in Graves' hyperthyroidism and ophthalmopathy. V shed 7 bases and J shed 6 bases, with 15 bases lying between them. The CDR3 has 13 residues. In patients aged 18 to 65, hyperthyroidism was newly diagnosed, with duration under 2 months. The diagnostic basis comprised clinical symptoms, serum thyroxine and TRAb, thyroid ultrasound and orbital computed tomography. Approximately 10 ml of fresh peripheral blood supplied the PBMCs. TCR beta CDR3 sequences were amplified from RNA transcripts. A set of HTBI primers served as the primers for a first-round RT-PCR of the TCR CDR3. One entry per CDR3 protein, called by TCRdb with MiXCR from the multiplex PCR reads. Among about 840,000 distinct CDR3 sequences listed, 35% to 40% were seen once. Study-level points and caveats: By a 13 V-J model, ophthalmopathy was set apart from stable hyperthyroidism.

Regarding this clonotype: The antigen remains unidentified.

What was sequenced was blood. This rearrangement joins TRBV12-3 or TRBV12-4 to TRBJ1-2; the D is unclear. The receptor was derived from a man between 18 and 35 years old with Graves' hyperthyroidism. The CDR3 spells CASTPRERHGYTF. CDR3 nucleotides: TGTGCCAGCACCCCACGGGAGAGGCATGGCTACACCTTC.